Shown below are 14 T cell receptor beta chains from a single sample sequenced in a study of beta chain features in type 1 diabetes. The study, taken as a whole, reports: TCRB CDR3 length was moderately but significantly reduced in all four CD4+ subsets of Type 1 diabetes patients.

The antigens of these receptors remain unknown. The authors reverse transcribed all of the isolated RNA, so sequencing captured expressed TCRB transcripts. The assay was immunoSEQ multiplex PCR, and TCRdb's table has in-frame clones only and misses some. The data show a few hundred thousand clones, with over 9% seen just once and about 0.6% held by the top ten. Sequencing was done on a sample of central memory CD4+ T cells from blood. The source is a young man with type 1 diabetes.

A few counts support this clone. The gene calls are TRBV9 and TRBJ2-3; D not certain. Germline CDR1 reads SGDLS; CDR2 reads YYNGEE. CDR3 length equals 13 residues. The V end was cut by 0 bases, the J end by 3 bases, with 5 bases between. The CDR3 DNA reads TGTGCCAGCAGCGTAGGAGCGACAGATACGCAGTATTTT. Encoded protein: CASSVGATDTQYF.

In its sample, this clone was seen many times. This chain uses TRBV15 with TRBJ2-7; 7 bases line up with TRBD1. This CDR3 spans 15 amino acids. V dropped 0 bases and J dropped 3; count of bases not matched to a gene: 5. Germline CDR1 and CDR2: LNHNV and YYDKDF (reference sequence). CDR3 protein: CATSRDAAGGYEQYF. Written as DNA, the CDR3 is TGTGCCACCAGCAGAGATGCGGCAGGGGGCTACGAGCAGTACTTC.

V gene TRBV4-1 combines with J gene TRBJ2-1; maybe TRBD2 (6 bases). Between the trimmed V and J ends, which lost 0 bases and 12 bases, there was a span of 12 bases. CDR1 MGHRA and CDR2 YSYEKL come from the germline V gene. The CDR3 totals 13 residues. Written as DNA, the CDR3 is TGCGCCAGCAGCCAAGATCGGGAGTGGAGGCAGTTCTTC. This gives the protein CASSQDREWRQFF.

The chain has TRBV7-2 and TRBJ2-1, with D possibly TRBD2 on 6 matching bases. The CDR3 covers 16 residues. V dropped 5 bases and J dropped 3 bases, with 17 bases sitting between them. The V gene's germline CDR1 is SGHTA and CDR2 FQGNSA. CDR3: CASSTRTGDLYNEQFF. In nucleotides, the CDR3 is TGTGCCAGCAGCACTCGAACGGGAGACCTCTACAATGAGCAGTTCTTC.

The chain links TRBV30 to TRBJ1-5; perhaps TRBD1 as D (5 bases). This CDR3 has 12 residues. V dropped 1 base and J dropped 12 bases, with 13 bases sitting between them. Germline V lookup: CDR1 GTSNPN, CDR2 SVGIG (reference sequence). The CDR3 loop is CAWSGRDPLQHF. The CDR3 DNA follows: TGTGCCTGGAGTGGCCGGGACCCCCTCCAGCATTTT.

V and J are TRBV30 and TRBJ2-1; possible D gene TRBD2, 6 bases. Germline loops: CDR1 GTSNPN, CDR2 SVGIG (reference sequence). V was trimmed by 6 bases and J by 10 bases, leaving 22 bases between them. This CDR3 contains 14 residues. The CDR3 region is CACQFVVRAGEQFF. CDR3 coding DNA: TGTGCCTGCCAATTTGTCGTGAGGGCGGGAGAGCAGTTCTTC.

This clone occurred a few times. The J gene is TRBJ2-7, the V gene TRBV5-1; 8 positions agree with TRBD1. The CDR3 length is 15 residues. CDR1 is SGHRS, CDR2 YFSETQ, per germline. J gave up 1 base and V 4 bases, and 7 bases lay outside the gene matches. For the CDR3, the DNA is TGCGCCAGCAGCCGCACAGGACAGGGTTCCTACGAGCAGTACTTC. It is translated as CASSRTGQGSYEQYF. Supplemented by reference TRBV5-1 and TRBJ2-7, the full variable domain reads KAGVTQTPRYLIKTRGQQVTLSCSPISGHRSVSWYQQTPGQGLQFLFEYFSETQRNKGNFPGRFSGRQFSNSRSEMNVSTLELGDSALYLCASSRTGQGSYEQYFGPGTRLTVT.

V usage is TRBV5-1 and J usage is TRBJ1-2; 9 nucleotides agree with TRBD1. Germline CDR1 and CDR2: SGHRS and YFSETQ. The CDR3 has 15 residues. The ends lost 5 bases at V and 3 bases at J; junction bases unmatched: 8. The CDR3 DNA sequence: TGCGCCAGCAGTCCTGGGGACAGGGATTACTATGGCTACACCTTC. It translates to CASSPGDRDYYGYTF.

The genes are TRBV29-1 and TRBJ1-2; 8 bases are a match to TRBD1. V was clipped by 7 bases and J by 5 bases; unmatched bases: 24. The CDR3 spans 18 residues. CDR1 and CDR2 from the germline V gene are SQVTM and ANQGSEA. CDR3 coding DNA: TGCAGCGCCGAATTCGTAGCTACTTATGGACAGGGAAATTATGGCTACACCTTC. Residues: CSAEFVATYGQGNYGYTF.

The genes are TRBV9 and TRBJ2-6; unclear D gene. CDR1 is SGDLS, CDR2 YYNGEE, per germline. The CDR3 is 14 residues long. The ends were cut back, 6 bases at V and 2 bases at J, with 9 bases in the middle. The CDR3 is CASTPFPGANVLTF. The CDR3 region has the DNA TGTGCCAGCACCCCTTTCCCTGGGGCCAACGTCCTGACTTTC.

The J gene is TRBJ2-3, the V gene TRBV10-3; D unclear. Germline loops: CDR1 ENHRY, CDR2 SYGVKD. The CDR3 loop spans 14 amino acids. The V and J ends lost 6 bases and 0 bases respectively, with 10 bases between them. CDR3 in amino acids: CAIRERFSTDTQYF. The CDR3 DNA follows: TGTGCCATCAGGGAGAGGTTTAGCACAGATACGCAGTATTTT.

This clone was seen a handful of times. V gene TRBV30 combines with J gene TRBJ2-7, with D perhaps matching TRBD1 (6 bases). Trimming removed 3 bases from V and 5 bases from J, with 11 bases in between. Germline CDR1 GTSNPN, CDR2 SVGIG (reference sequence). The CDR3 runs 12 residues. The DNA for the CDR3 is TGTGCCTGGAGCGCCCAGGGGAACGAGCAGTACTTC. This codes for CAWSAQGNEQYF.

The chain couples TRBV27 to TRBJ1-2; maybe TRBD1 (5 bases). This CDR3 has 12 amino acids. Germline lookup yields CDR1 MNHEY and CDR2 SMNVEV (reference sequence). Trimming removed 4 bases from V and 8 bases from J, with 11 bases in between. CDR3 residues: CASSSQGWGYTF. In DNA, the CDR3 is TGTGCCAGCAGTTCGCAGGGTTGGGGCTACACCTTC.

The CDR3 here is CASSGRTGGKTGELFF. The CDR3 coding sequence is TGTGCCAGCAGTGGACGGACAGGGGGGAAGACCGGGGAGCTGTTTTTT. This rearrangement joins TRBV6-6 to TRBJ2-2; 10 bases align to TRBD1. CDR1 and CDR2 from the germline V gene are MNHNY and SVGAGI (reference sequence). Trimming took 5 bases from V and 5 from J; bases not matched to a gene: 8. The CDR3 sequence is 16 residues long.